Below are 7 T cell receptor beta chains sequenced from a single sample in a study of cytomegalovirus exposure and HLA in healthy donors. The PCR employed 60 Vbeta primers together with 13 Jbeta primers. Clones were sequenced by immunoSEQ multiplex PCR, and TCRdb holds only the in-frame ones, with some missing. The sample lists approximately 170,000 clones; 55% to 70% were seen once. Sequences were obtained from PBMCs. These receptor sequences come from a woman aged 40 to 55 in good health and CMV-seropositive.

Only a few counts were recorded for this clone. As DNA, the CDR3 is TGTGCCAGCTCACCTGGTAGCGGGAGGACGTACGAGCAGTACTTC. Translated: CASSPGSGRTYEQYF. V gene TRBV18 combines with J gene TRBJ2-7, with 10 nucleotides matching TRBD2. The CDR3 extends over 15 amino acids. The germline CDR1 and CDR2 sequences are KGHSH and LQKENI. J was trimmed by 4 bases and V by 3 bases; bases with no gene match: 6.

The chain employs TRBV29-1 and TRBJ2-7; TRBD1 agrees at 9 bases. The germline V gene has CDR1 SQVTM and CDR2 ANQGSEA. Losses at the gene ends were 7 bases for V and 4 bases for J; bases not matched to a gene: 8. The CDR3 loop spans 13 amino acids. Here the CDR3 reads CSAESGQGYEQYF. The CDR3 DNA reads TGCAGCGCAGAATCGGGACAGGGTTACGAGCAGTACTTC.

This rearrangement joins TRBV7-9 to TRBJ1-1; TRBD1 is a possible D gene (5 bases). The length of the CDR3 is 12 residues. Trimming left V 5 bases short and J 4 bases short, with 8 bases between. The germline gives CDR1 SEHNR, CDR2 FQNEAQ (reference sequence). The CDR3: CASSQQGTEAFF. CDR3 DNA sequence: TGTGCCAGCAGCCAGCAGGGCACTGAAGCTTTCTTT. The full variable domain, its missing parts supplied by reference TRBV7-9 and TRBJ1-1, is DTGVSQNPRHKITKRGQNVTFRCDPISEHNRLYWYRQTLGQGPEFLTYFQNEAQLEKSRLLSDRFSAERPKGSFSTLEIQRTEQGDSAMYLCASSQQGTEAFFGQGTRLTVV.

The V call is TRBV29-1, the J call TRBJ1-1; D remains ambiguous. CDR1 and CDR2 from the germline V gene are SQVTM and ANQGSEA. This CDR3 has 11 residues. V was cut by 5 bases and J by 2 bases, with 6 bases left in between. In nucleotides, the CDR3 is TGCAGCGTTACGGTTAACACTGAAGCTTTCTTT. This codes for CSVTVNTEAFF.

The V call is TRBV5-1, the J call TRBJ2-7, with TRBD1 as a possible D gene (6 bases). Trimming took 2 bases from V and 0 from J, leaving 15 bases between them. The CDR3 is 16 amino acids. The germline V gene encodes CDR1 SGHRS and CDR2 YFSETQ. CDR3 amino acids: CASSFSGELHSYEQYF. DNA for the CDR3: TGCGCCAGCAGCTTCTCAGGGGAGTTACACTCCTACGAGCAGTACTTC.

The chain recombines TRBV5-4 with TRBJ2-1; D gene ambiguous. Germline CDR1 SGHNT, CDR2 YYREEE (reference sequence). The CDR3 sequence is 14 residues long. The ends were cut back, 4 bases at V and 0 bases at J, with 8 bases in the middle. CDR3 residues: CASSPPGSYNEQFF. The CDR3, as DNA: TGTGCCAGCAGCCCCCCGGGCTCCTACAATGAGCAGTTCTTC.

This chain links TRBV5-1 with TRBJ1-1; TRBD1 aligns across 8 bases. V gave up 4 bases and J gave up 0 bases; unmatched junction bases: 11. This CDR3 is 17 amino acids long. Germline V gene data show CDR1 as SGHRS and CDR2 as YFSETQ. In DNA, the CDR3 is TGCGCCAGCAGCCGCACAGATACGGGACAGGTGAACACTGAAGCTTTCTTT. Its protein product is CASSRTDTGQVNTEAFF. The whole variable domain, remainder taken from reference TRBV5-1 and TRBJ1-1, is KAGVTQTPRYLIKTRGQQVTLSCSPISGHRSVSWYQQTPGQGLQFLFEYFSETQRNKGNFPGRFSGRQFSNSRSEMNVSTLELGDSALYLCASSRTDTGQVNTEAFFGQGTRLTVV.